In its sample, the clone carrying this TCR beta chain was seen once. How the authors handled the data: Amplification from reference gene primers served as the basis for estimated nucleated cell counts. The repertoire was sequenced with immunoSEQ multiplex PCR; TCRdb's copy has only in-frame clones and lacks some. V and J calls and clone size follow that table, whereas D and trimming were derived from the DNA. This table holds under 250,000 clones, around 90% found once. The data belong to a study of blood T cell repertoires in COVID-19. Background on the study: Spain, Italy and the United States supplied samples that represented acute and convalescent COVID-19. In each case, the material was cDNA or gDNA derived from T cells, B-cell-depleted T cells, or PBMCs.

What was sequenced was peripheral blood. The clonotype originates from a man in his 60s who had recovered from COVID-19.

CDR3 residues: CSASLGWGGETQYF. The CDR3 region has the DNA TGCAGTGCTAGTCTAGGGTGGGGAGGAGAGACCCAGTACTTC. This chain uses TRBV20-1 with TRBJ2-5, with TRBD2 as a possible D gene (6 bases). The V end lost 3 bases, the J end lost 4 bases, and 15 bases lay between the germline ends. CDR3 size: 14 residues. Germline-derived CDR1 and CDR2 are DFQATT and SNEGSKA (reference sequence).